This T cell receptor (beta chain) was sequenced during a study of identical twins listed by TCRdb under 2016. With respect to the entire study: TCR alpha and beta repertoires from monozygotic twins, unrelated adults of various ages and cord blood were deep-sequenced to test whether fetal clonotypes persist. To rule out contamination, replicate twin experiments were performed at different times with different library preparation protocols.

The germline V gene specifies MNHEY as CDR1 and SVGEGT as CDR2. Inclusive of the bounding cysteine and phenylalanine, the CDR3 is 14 residues long. The kept DNA is CDR3 alone, 42 bases in frame from the first base. V is cut by 6 bases and J by 4 bases, and the space between the germline ends is 13 bases. Library creation used 5' RACE. Sequenced using an Illumina HiSeq 2000. Template switching introduced a universal primer binding site; the final cDNA contained a unique molecular identifier, enabling accurate counting of TCR cDNA molecules. First-strand cDNA for TCR alpha and beta chains was synthesized from specific primers in the conserved constant-segment region. Each cDNA library was double barcoded, with a SMART-Mk sample barcode plus Illumina barcodes, to control for contamination. Two successive PCR steps introduced TruSeq adapter sequences along with Illumina sample barcodes. The Illumina HiSeq platform was used with custom primers to sequence TCR alpha and beta cDNA libraries. For the original study's pipeline: Raw reads were processed with MiGEC to extract unique molecular identifiers, and MiXCR was used to determine CDR3 positions. For each individual, recombination models were inferred using an EM algorithm with the repgenHMM and IGoR tools. Shared clonotypes were analyzed with the tcR package in R, and sharing was normalized by the product of cloneset sizes. To study raw recombination free of thymic and clonal selection effects, out-of-frame nonproductive sequences were analyzed. In-frame beta chains were kept once TCRdb had trimmed the public reads at Q25 with fastp and called clones with MiXCR. Under each unique CDR3 protein, matching rows form one entry showing the most common genes and DNA. TCRdb, not the authors, supplied the V and J calls. This sample gives hundreds of thousands of distinct CDR3 sequences in total; roughly 18% of them show up just once. Together, the top ten hold around 13% of the sample.

Turning to this clonotype: Its recognized antigen is unknown. One base away there is no much larger clone; base qualities are not given.

General study outcomes and caveats: Out-of-frame TCR alpha sequences shared between twins showed an excess of low generation-probability sequences compared with coincidental sharing between unrelated individuals. Because the same donors could not be followed over many years, conclusions were based on cross-sectional statistical analysis. Recombination models systematically underestimated out-of-frame TCR alpha sharing in monozygotic twins but agreed with sharing between unrelated individuals. A weaker excess of twin sharing was found in beta out-of-frame sequences because the signal-to-noise ratio was lowered by fewer shared sequences. Fewer insertions were carried by abundant cord blood beta clonotypes, a similar but weaker trend appeared in young adult naive repertoires, and no such trend appeared in memory repertoires. Invariant T cells such as MAIT and iNKT could partly confound zero-insertion analyses, although diverse VJ usage argued against such confounding for most clonotypes.

Only healthy Caucasian donors were included. The twin cohort comprised three pairs of female monozygotic twins, all aged about 18 to 30 years. Peripheral blood mononuclear cells were used as the source from which RNA for TCR libraries was isolated. This sample was also put to use in a study of T cells expressing NK-cell markers. In that second paper, the authors write: In sorted CD3+CD56+NKG2C+, CD3+CD56+NKG2C- and CD3+CD56-NKG2C+ T-cell subsets from several donors, TCR beta-chain repertoires were profiled. Among the eight sequenced donors, seven were HCMV-seropositive and one was HCMV-seronegative. To restrict sorting to alphabetaTCR-expressing T cells, an anti-gammadeltaTCR antibody was added in several experiments. In roughly 6 donors, the dominant CD3+CD56+NKG2C+ clonotypes ranked among the top 10 CD8+ clonotypes, making up about 1.0-7.5% of CD8+ T cells. Those dominant clonotypes were again the most abundant among CD3+CD56-NKG2C+ cells in several donors, at about 28.3-60.1%. Whether the expanded NKG2C-expressing T cell clones were specific for HCMV antigens remained unclear. Randomly selected healthy volunteers, three men and five women, were used as the eight sequenced donors. HCMV serostatus was determined by detecting HCMV-specific IgG in serum with a commercial ELISA kit. For a handful of donors, bulk peripheral blood T-cell repertoires were also sequenced from unsorted PBMC. Reads were demultiplexed and grouped by UMI with MIGEC, and clonotypes were assembled and quantified with MiTCR. Only TCR cDNA sequences supported by at least two reads were kept to exclude erroneous sequences. Downstream repertoire analysis used the tcR package, and clonotypes were matched across fractions by CDR3 nucleotide sequence plus V segment. Antigen specificity was annotated against VDJdb with VDJmatch, allowing one amino acid substitution in CDR3.

The chain employs TRBV6-2 or TRBV6-3 and TRBJ2-1, with TRBD2 tentatively as D gene (5 bases match). The clonotype originates from a young woman in good health. Sequenced material: PBMCs. The nucleotide sequence reads as follows: TGTGCCAGCAGCTACCCCGGGAAGTACAATGAGCAGTTCTTC. This encodes CASSYPGKYNEQFF.